This T cell receptor beta chain appears in the sequencing data of a study of healthy donors' naive CD4 and CD8 T cells. The study, taken as a whole, reports: Possible naive T cell homeostatic proliferation bias remained unaddressed. Positive CDR3 charge linked to CD4+ cells, negative to CD8+ cells.

Each TCR library used around 500 ng of total RNA and a linear amplification protocol. TCRdb reprocessed the reads with MiXCR, giving one entry per CDR3 protein. The profile shows approximately 200,000 distinct CDR3 sequences, about 74% of them singletons. This clonotype was seen a few times. The antigen is unknown. The CDR3 is 15 residues long. Germline CDR1 LNHDA, CDR2 SQIVND (reference sequence). Trimming shortened V by 3 bases and J by 4 bases, and 13 bases separated the two germline ends. This sequence joins TRBV19 and TRBJ1-5, with D perhaps TRBD1 (6 bases). The receptor was isolated from a pool of human donors in good health; the sample pools cells from several healthy donors. Sequencing was carried out using naive CD4+ and CD8+ T cells sorted from blood, pooled from several donors. In DNA, the CDR3 is TGTGCCAGTAGTATTCGACAGGTCTTTAATCAGCCCCAGCATTTT. It encodes CASSIRQVFNQPQHF. Full variable domain (outside the CDR3, taken from reference TRBV19 and TRBJ1-5): DGGITQSPKYLFRKEGQNVTLSCEQNLNHDAMYWYRQDPGQGLRLIYYSQIVNDFQKGDIAEGYSVSREKKESFPLTVTSAQKNPTAFYLCASSIRQVFNQPQHFGDGTRLSIL.